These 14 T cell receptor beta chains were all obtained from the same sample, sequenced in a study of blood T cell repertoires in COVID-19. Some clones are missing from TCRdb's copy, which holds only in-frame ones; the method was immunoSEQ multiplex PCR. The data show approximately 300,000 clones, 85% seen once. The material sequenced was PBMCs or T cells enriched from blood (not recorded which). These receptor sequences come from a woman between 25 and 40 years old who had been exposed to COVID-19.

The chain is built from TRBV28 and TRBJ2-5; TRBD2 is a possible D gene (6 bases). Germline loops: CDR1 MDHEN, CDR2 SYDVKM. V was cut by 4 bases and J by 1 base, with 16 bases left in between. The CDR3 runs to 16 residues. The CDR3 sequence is CASSSLFGGTQETQYF. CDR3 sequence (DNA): TGTGCCAGCAGTTCCCTTTTTGGCGGGACCCAAGAGACCCAGTACTTC.

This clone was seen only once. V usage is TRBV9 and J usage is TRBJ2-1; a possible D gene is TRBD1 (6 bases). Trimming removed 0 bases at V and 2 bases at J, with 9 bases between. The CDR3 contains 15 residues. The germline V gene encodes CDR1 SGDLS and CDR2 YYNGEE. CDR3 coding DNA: TGTGCCAGCAGCGTAGGAACAGGGACCTACAATGAGCAGTTCTTC. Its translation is CASSVGTGTYNEQFF.

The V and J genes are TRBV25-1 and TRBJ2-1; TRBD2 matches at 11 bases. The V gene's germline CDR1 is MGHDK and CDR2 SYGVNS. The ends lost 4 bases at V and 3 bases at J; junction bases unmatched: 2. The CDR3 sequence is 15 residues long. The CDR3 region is CASSVLAGDYNEQFF. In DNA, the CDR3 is TGTGCCAGCAGTGTACTAGCGGGGGACTACAATGAGCAGTTCTTC. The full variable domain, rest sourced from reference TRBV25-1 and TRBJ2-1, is EADIYQTPRYLVIGTGKKITLECSQTMGHDKMYWYQQDPGMELHLIHYSYGVNSTEKGDLSSESTVSRIRTEHFPLTLESARPSHTSQYLCASSVLAGDYNEQFFGPGTRLTVL.

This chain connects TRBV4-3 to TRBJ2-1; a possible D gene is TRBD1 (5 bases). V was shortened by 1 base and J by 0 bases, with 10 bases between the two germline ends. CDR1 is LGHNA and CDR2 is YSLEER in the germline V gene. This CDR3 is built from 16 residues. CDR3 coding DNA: TGCGCCAGCAGCCAAGGCCTGGGGCGCTCCTACAATGAGCAGTTCTTC. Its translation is CASSQGLGRSYNEQFF.

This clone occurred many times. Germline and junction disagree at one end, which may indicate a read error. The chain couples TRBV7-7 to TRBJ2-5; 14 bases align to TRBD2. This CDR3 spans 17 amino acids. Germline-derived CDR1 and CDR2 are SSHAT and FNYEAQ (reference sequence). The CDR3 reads CASSAGTSGSIKETQYF. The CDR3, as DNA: TGTGCTAGCAGCGCCGGGACTAGCGGGAGTATCAAAGAGACCCAGTACTTC.

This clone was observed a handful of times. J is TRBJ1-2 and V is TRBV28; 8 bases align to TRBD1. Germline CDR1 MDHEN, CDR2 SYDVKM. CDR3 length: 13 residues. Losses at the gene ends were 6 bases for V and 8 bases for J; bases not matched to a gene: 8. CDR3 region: CASSPRGLNGYTF. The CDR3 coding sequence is TGTGCCAGCAGCCCCAGGGGGCTTAACGGCTACACCTTC.

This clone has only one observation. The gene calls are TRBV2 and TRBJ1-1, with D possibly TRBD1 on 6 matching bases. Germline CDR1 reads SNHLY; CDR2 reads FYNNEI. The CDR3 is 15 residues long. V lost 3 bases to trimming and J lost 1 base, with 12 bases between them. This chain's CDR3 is CASSEVWTANTEAFF. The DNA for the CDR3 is TGTGCCAGCAGTGAGGTCTGGACAGCGAACACTGAAGCTTTCTTT.

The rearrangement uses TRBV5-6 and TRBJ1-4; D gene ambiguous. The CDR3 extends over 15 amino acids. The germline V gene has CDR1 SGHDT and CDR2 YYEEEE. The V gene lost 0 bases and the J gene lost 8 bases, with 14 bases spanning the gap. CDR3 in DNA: TGTGCCAGCAGCTTGGAGGCAGGCTTAAGGGAAAAACTGTTTTTT. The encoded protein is CASSLEAGLREKLFF.

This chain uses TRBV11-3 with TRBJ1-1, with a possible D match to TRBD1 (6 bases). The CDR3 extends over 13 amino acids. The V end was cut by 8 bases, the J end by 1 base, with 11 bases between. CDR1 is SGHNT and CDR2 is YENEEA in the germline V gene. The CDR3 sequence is CASGRGGNTEAFF. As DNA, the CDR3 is TGTGCCAGCGGCAGGGGCGGGAACACTGAAGCTTTCTTT.

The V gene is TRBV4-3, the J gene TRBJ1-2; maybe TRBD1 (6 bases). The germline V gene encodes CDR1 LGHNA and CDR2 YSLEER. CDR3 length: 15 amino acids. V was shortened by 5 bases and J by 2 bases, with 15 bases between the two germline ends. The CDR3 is CASSSGQLQNYGYTF. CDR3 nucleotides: TGCGCCAGCAGCTCCGGACAGCTGCAAAACTATGGCTACACCTTC.

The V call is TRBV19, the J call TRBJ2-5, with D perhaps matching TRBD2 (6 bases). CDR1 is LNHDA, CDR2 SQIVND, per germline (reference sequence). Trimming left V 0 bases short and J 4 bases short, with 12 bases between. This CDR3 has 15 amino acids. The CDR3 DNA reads TGTGCCAGTAGTATAGAGGCGGGAAGGTTAGAGACCCAGTACTTC. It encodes CASSIEAGRLETQYF.

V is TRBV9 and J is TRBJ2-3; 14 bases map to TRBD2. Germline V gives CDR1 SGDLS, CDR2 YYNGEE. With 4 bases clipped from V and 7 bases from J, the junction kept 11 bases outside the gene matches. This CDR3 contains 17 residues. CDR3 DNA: TGTGCCAGCAGCCCTTGGGGACTAGCGGGGGACCACTATACGCAGTATTTT. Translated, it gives CASSPWGLAGDHYTQYF.

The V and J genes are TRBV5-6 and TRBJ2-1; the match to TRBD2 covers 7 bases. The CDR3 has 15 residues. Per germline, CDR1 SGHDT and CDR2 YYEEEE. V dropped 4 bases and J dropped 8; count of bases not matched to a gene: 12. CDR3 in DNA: TGTGCCAGCAGCCTTACTAGCGCCTTATGGGATGAGCAGTTCTTC. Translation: CASSLTSALWDEQFF.

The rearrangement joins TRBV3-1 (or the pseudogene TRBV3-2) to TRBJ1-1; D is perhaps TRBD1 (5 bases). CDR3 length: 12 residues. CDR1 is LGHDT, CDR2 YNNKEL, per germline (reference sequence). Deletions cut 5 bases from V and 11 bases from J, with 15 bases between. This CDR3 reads CASSGTGLWAFF. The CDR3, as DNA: TGTGCCAGCAGCGGGACGGGACTATGGGCTTTCTTT.